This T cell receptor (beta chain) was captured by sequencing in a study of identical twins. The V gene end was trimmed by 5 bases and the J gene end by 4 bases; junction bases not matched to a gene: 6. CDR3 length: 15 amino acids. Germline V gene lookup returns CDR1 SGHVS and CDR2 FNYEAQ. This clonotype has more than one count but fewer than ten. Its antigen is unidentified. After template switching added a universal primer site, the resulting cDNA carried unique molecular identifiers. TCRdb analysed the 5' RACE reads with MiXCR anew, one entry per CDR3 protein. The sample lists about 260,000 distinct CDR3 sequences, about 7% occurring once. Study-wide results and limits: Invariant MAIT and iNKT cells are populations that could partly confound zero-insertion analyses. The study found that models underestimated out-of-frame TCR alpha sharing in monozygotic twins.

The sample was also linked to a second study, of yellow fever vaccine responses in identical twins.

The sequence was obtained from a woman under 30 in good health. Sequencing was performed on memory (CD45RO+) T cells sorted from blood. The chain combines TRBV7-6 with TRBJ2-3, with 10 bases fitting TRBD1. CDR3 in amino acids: CASSQGQGRSDTQYF. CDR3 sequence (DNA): TGTGCCAGCAGCCAGGGACAGGGGAGGTCAGATACGCAGTATTTT.